One and the same sample provided the 25 T cell receptor beta chains below, sequenced in a study of blood T cell repertoires in COVID-19. The repertoire was sequenced with immunoSEQ multiplex PCR; TCRdb's copy has only in-frame clones and lacks some. Of 250,000 to 300,000 clones in the sample, approximately 90% were seen once. The sequenced sample consisted of peripheral blood. Receptors were obtained from a woman in her fifties or sixties who had recovered from COVID-19.

The chain combines TRBV9 with TRBJ2-5; 7 positions agree with TRBD2. Germline assignment: CDR1 SGDLS and CDR2 YYNGEE. After removal of 0 bases from V and 0 bases from J, the junction contained 11 bases not matched to a gene. The CDR3 has 18 amino acids. CDR3 nucleotide sequence: TGTGCCAGCAGCGTAGGGGCGGTTGGCGGGGGTTACCAAGAGACCCAGTACTTC. Translation gives CASSVGAVGGGYQETQYF.

This clone showed up just a few times. The rearrangement joins TRBV28 to TRBJ1-4, with 8 nucleotides matching TRBD1. Germline CDR1 reads MDHEN; CDR2 reads SYDVKM. The CDR3 contains 16 residues. The trim removed 2 bases at V and 6 bases at J, leaving 8 bases unmatched. The CDR3 DNA reads TGTGCCAGCAGTTTAACCGGACAGGGTTGGGATGAAAAACTGTTTTTT. Its protein product is CASSLTGQGWDEKLFF.

This clone appeared once. The rearrangement uses TRBV7-9 and TRBJ1-1, with 7 bases fitting TRBD1. This CDR3 has 14 amino acids. CDR1 is SEHNR, CDR2 FQNEAQ, per germline (reference sequence). The trim removed 5 bases at V and 1 base at J, leaving 4 bases unmatched. This CDR3 is CASSPRQGNTEAFF. In nucleotides, the CDR3 is TGTGCCAGCAGCCCTAGACAGGGGAACACTGAAGCTTTCTTT. Based on the CDR3 plus reference TRBV7-9 and TRBJ1-1, the full variable domain is DTGVSQNPRHKITKRGQNVTFRCDPISEHNRLYWYRQTLGQGPEFLTYFQNEAQLEKSRLLSDRFSAERPKGSFSTLEIQRTEQGDSAMYLCASSPRQGNTEAFFGQGTRLTVV.

The V and J genes are TRBV7-2 and TRBJ2-7; tentatively, D is TRBD2 (6 bases). CDR1 and CDR2 (germline): SGHTA, FQGNSA. Trimming removed 2 bases from V and 2 bases from J, with 7 bases in between. The CDR3 sequence is 13 residues long. In DNA, the CDR3 is TGTGCCAGCAGCTTACGGAGGGCCTACGAGCAGTACTTC. Amino acids: CASSLRRAYEQYF.

This clone appeared once. This chain joins TRBV4-2 and TRBJ1-5; the match to TRBD1 covers 7 bases. CDR3 length: 15 residues. V trimming: 0 bases; J trimming: 5 bases; junction bases outside the gene matches: 4. Per germline, CDR1 LGHNA and CDR2 YNFKEQ. CDR3 residues: CASSQEGDRDQPQHF. CDR3 nucleotides: TGTGCCAGCAGCCAAGAAGGTGACAGGGATCAGCCCCAGCATTTT.

This chain joins TRBV9 and TRBJ2-3; possible D gene TRBD1, 6 bases. V was pared by 6 bases and J by 4 bases, with 12 bases between. The germline CDR1 and CDR2 sequences are SGDLS and YYNGEE. The CDR3 extends over 13 amino acids. The CDR3: CASMGADADTQYF. CDR3 in DNA: TGTGCCAGCATGGGGGCGGACGCAGATACGCAGTATTTT.

This chain uses TRBV9 with TRBJ2-3; 7 bases line up with TRBD1. Trimming removed 4 bases from V and 2 bases from J; junction bases left unmatched: 4. Germline values: CDR1 SGDLS, CDR2 YYNGEE. This CDR3 has 14 residues. DNA of the CDR3: TGTGCCAGCAGCTCGGGACAGCACACAGATACGCAGTATTTT. Its protein is CASSSGQHTDTQYF.

This clone came up once. The chain joins TRBV7-3 to TRBJ2-7; weak D call: TRBD2 (6 bases). The V gene lost 5 bases and the J gene lost 1 base, with 12 bases spanning the gap. Germline CDR1 SGHTA, CDR2 FQGTGA. The CDR3 covers 14 residues. CDR3 loop: CASSRDSQSYEQYF. The CDR3 DNA reads TGTGCCAGCAGCCGGGACTCTCAATCCTACGAGCAGTACTTC.

The chain links TRBV30 to TRBJ2-2; 7 nucleotides align to TRBD1. The germline V gene has CDR1 GTSNPN and CDR2 SVGIG (reference sequence). The J segment lost 8 bases and the V segment lost 8 bases, leaving 8 bases of the junction unmatched. This CDR3 spans 12 amino acids. CDR3 protein: CALTGNGGELFF. CDR3 in DNA: TGTGCCCTGACAGGGAATGGGGGGGAGCTGTTTTTT.

The chain couples TRBV7-6 to TRBJ2-6; D unresolved. The CDR3 is made up of 18 amino acids. Germline CDR1 and CDR2: SGHVS and FNYEAQ. V lost 1 base and J 0 bases, leaving 13 bases between the germline ends. In nucleotides, the CDR3 is TGTGCCAGCAGCTTAGTCGTAACAGCAGTCTCTGGGGCCAACGTCCTGACTTTC. Its translation is CASSLVVTAVSGANVLTF. Full variable domain (rest looked up from reference TRBV7-6 and TRBJ2-6): GAGVSQSPRYKVTKRGQDVALRCDPISGHVSLYWYRQALGQGPEFLTYFNYEAQQDKSGLPNDRFSAERPEGSISTLTIQRTEQRDSAMYRCASSLVVTAVSGANVLTFGAGSRLTVL.

This chain connects TRBV5-5 to TRBJ1-1, with no clear D. This CDR3 has 16 amino acids. With 0 bases removed from V and 4 bases from J, the gap between germline ends came to 16 bases. From germline, CDR1 is SGHKS and CDR2 YYEKEE (reference sequence). The CDR3 DNA reads TGTGCCAGCAGCTTGGCCTATCGGGGTGCGGGCACTGAAGCTTTCTTT. Translated, it gives CASSLAYRGAGTEAFF.

This clone was found once. CDR3 nucleotide sequence: TGTGCCACCCGACAGGGAGGAACAGATACGCAGTATTTT. It yields the protein CATRQGGTDTQYF. The J gene is TRBJ2-3, the V gene TRBV19; weak D call: TRBD1 (7 bases). Germline CDR1 LNHDA, CDR2 SQIVND (reference sequence). Trimming took off 10 bases at V and 3 bases at J, with 14 bases between the two ends. The CDR3 loop spans 13 amino acids.

The chain recombines TRBV6-2 or TRBV6-3 with TRBJ1-2; 10 bases agree with TRBD1. The V and J ends lost 5 bases and 1 base, in that order; junction bases with no gene match: 4. CDR1 is MNHEY, CDR2 SVGEGT, per germline. The CDR3 spans 15 residues. The CDR3 nucleotides read TGTGCCAGCAGTGCCGGGACAGGGGTTAACTATGGCTACACCTTC. This translates into CASSAGTGVNYGYTF.

This clone was observed a single time. The CDR3 nucleotides are TGTGCCAGCAGCAGGCTTCCGGGAGGCTCCTACGAGCAGTACTTC. As protein: CASSRLPGGSYEQYF. The chain recombines TRBV6-5 with TRBJ2-7, with 7 nucleotides matching TRBD2. The germline V gene encodes CDR1 MNHEY and CDR2 SVGAGI. This CDR3 spans 15 amino acids. V trimming: 6 bases; J trimming: 0 bases; junction bases outside the gene matches: 8.

The chain has TRBV12-3 or TRBV12-4 and TRBJ2-7, with 7 bases identical to TRBD1. With 6 bases clipped from V and 4 bases from J, the junction kept 6 bases outside the gene matches. This CDR3 has 13 residues. For the CDR3, the DNA is TGTGCCAGCAGCCGGACAGGCCTGTACGAGCAGTACTTC. Protein: CASSRTGLYEQYF.

The CDR3 nucleotides read TGTGCCAGCAGTTTACGGAACACCGGGGAGCTGTTTTTT. Its translation is CASSLRNTGELFF. The J gene is TRBJ2-2, the V gene TRBV28; D gene unclear. Trimming pared 2 bases from V and 1 base from J, leaving 2 bases between. CDR3 length: 13 residues. CDR1 is MDHEN and CDR2 is SYDVKM in the germline V gene.

This chain links TRBV11-2 with TRBJ2-2; tentatively, D is TRBD1 (6 bases). Looked up from germline, CDR1 is SGHAT and CDR2 is FQNNGV. The CDR3 totals 17 residues. V was pared by 0 bases and J by 2 bases, with 13 bases between. CDR3 bases: TGTGCCAGCAGCTTAGATGTACACAGGGCAAACACCGGGGAGCTGTTTTTT. This codes for CASSLDVHRANTGELFF.

This clone has a handful of counts. The chain is built from TRBV7-6 and TRBJ2-1; 16 positions agree with TRBD2. CDR1 and CDR2 (germline): SGHVS, FNYEAQ. Trimming removed 4 bases from V and 11 bases from J; junction bases left unmatched: 11. The CDR3 extends over 17 amino acids. DNA of the CDR3: TGTGCCAGCAGCTCCCAAGGTCCGGGACTAGCGGGGGGGAAGCAGTTCTTC. Its protein product is CASSSQGPGLAGGKQFF.

The V gene is TRBV2, the J gene TRBJ2-7; 7 bases line up with TRBD2. Germline V gives CDR1 SNHLY, CDR2 FYNNEI. Losses at the gene ends were 0 bases for V and 3 bases for J; bases not matched to a gene: 5. CDR3 length: 15 amino acids. The DNA for the CDR3 is TGTGCCAGCAGTGAAGCGCTCGGGGGGAACTACGAGCAGTACTTC. This codes for CASSEALGGNYEQYF.

The chain employs TRBV30 and TRBJ1-5; D ambiguous. V gave up 2 bases and J gave up 4 bases, with 9 bases separating them. The germline CDR1 and CDR2 sequences are GTSNPN and SVGIG (reference sequence). This CDR3 spans 13 amino acids. The chain's CDR3 is CAWSRGENQPQHF. CDR3 bases: TGTGCCTGGAGTCGCGGGGAGAATCAGCCCCAGCATTTT.

This chain connects TRBV21-1 to TRBJ2-1; no check of the table's D call, TRBD2, against the DNA was made. TRBV21-1 is a listed pseudogene. The CDR3 is made up of 14 amino acids. CDR3 sequence (DNA): TGTGCCAGCAGAGGGACTCCCCTTAAGGTTGAGCAGTTCTTC. It specifies CASRGTPLKVEQFF.

The chain uses TRBV10-3 and TRBJ2-3, with TRBD2 matching 8 bases. CDR1 and CDR2 (germline): ENHRY, SYGVKD. The ends lost 3 bases at V and 3 bases at J; junction bases unmatched: 5. The CDR3 loop spans 15 amino acids. The CDR3 sequence: CAISEAAGGTDTQYF. CDR3 DNA sequence: TGTGCCATCAGTGAAGCGGCGGGAGGTACAGATACGCAGTATTTT.

The chain has TRBV27 and TRBJ2-1; the match to TRBD1 covers 7 bases. With 7 bases clipped from V and 4 bases from J, the junction kept 7 bases outside the gene matches. This CDR3 has 14 amino acids. Germline V gene lookup returns CDR1 MNHEY and CDR2 SMNVEV (reference sequence). CDR3 coding DNA: TGTGCCAGCAACGAACAGGGGTTGTACAATGAGCAGTTCTTC. It translates to CASNEQGLYNEQFF.

The chain has TRBV2 and TRBJ1-4; 8 positions match TRBD1. The CDR3 contains 15 residues. Germline trimming cut 6 bases from V and 7 bases from J; bases unmatched to any gene: 10. Germline V gene sequence: CDR1 SNHLY, CDR2 FYNNEI. CDR3 protein: CASREIQGAREKLFF. The CDR3 bases are TGTGCCAGCAGAGAAATCCAGGGGGCTCGTGAAAAACTGTTTTTT. Filled out from reference TRBV2 and TRBJ1-4, the complete variable domain reads EPEVTQTPSHQVTQMGQEVILRCVPISNHLYFYWYRQILGQKVEFLVSFYNNEISEKSEIFDDQFSVERPDGSNFTLKIRSTKLEDSAMYFCASREIQGAREKLFFGSGTQLSVL.

The chain joins TRBV19 to TRBJ2-3; 7 bases line up with TRBD2. The junction had 6 bases not matched to a gene; V was cut back by 0 bases and J by 0 bases. This CDR3 is built from 17 residues. Looked up from germline, CDR1 is LNHDA and CDR2 is SQIVND (reference sequence). The CDR3 loop reads CASSIDGEGPSTDTQYF. Written as DNA, the CDR3 is TGTGCCAGTAGTATAGACGGGGAGGGTCCTAGCACAGATACGCAGTATTTT. Filled out from reference TRBV19 and TRBJ2-3, the complete variable domain reads DGGITQSPKYLFRKEGQNVTLSCEQNLNHDAMYWYRQDPGQGLRLIYYSQIVNDFQKGDIAEGYSVSREKKESFPLTVTSAQKNPTAFYLCASSIDGEGPSTDTQYFGPGTRLTVL.